This T cell receptor beta chain was retrieved from a study of blood T cell repertoires in COVID-19. Study context: COVID-19 samples, acute and convalescent, were from the United States, Italy and Spain. Sources were T cells, B-cell-depleted T cells, or PBMCs; the material itself was cDNA or gDNA.

The sample holds a few counts of this clone. As originally analysed: Estimates of nucleated cell counts were drawn from the amplification of reference gene primers. The data were produced by immunoSEQ multiplex PCR, yet TCRdb's version contains in-frame clones alone and is incomplete. The DNA gave D and trimming, while V, J and clone size come from that table. The table includes roughly 150,000 clones, around four fifths detected once. The CDR3 totals 16 residues. J was trimmed by 9 bases and V by 0 bases; bases with no gene match: 11. Germline values: CDR1 SGHTA, CDR2 FQGNSA. Material for sequencing was peripheral blood. The clonotype was recovered from a human donor in a cohort sampled during active COVID-19. The V gene is TRBV7-2, the J gene TRBJ2-1, with TRBD2 identical over 7 bases. In DNA form, the CDR3 reads TGTGCCAGCAGCTTAGCGGGCGGGGGTCCACCAGGTGAGCAGTTCTTC. Translating gives CASSLAGGGPPGEQFF.